The clone carrying this T cell receptor beta chain was observed a handful of times. Its matching antigen is unknown. This record belongs to a study of graft-versus-host responses after intestinal transplantation. On the study more broadly: Each transplant was multivisceral, liver-intestinal, or isolated intestinal. Recipients were all induced with anti-thymocyte globulin, then given tacrolimus and steroids for 2 to 3 years. Study-level points and caveats: Marrow from the recipient contained GvH clones, some of which had appeared first in ileum or blood. Individuals who had graft-donor T cell macrochimerism had allografts that showed high graft-versus-host to host-versus-graft clonal ratios.

Libraries were prepared by immunoSEQ multiplex PCR; TCRdb keeps only in-frame clonotypes and omits some of them. This table holds roughly 38,000 clones, approximately 93% found once. The CDR3 contains 13 residues. V lost 5 bases and J lost 3; bases outside the gene matches: 4. Germline lookup yields CDR1 SGDLS and CDR2 YYNGEE. Sequenced here: unstimulated CD8+ T cells sorted from spleen or lymph node cells, sampled before transplant. This sequence was found in a human donor who was the organ donor for an intestinal transplant. The chain combines TRBV9 with TRBJ2-7, with 8 nucleotides matching TRBD1. Written as DNA, the CDR3 is TGTGCCAGCAGTCAGGACAGGGACTACGAGCAGTACTTC. Its translation is CASSQDRDYEQYF.